Shown below are 6 T cell receptor beta chains from a single sample sequenced in a study of graft-versus-host responses after intestinal transplantation. Produced via immunoSEQ multiplex PCR; TCRdb's table is partial and in-frame only. The data contain under 45,000 clones, about 90% of them singletons. The source material was PBMCs, sampled just under 270 days after transplant. Source of these receptors: a human patient who received an intestinal transplant, so some T cells may come from the graft donor.

The gene calls are TRBV7-9 and TRBJ2-7, with 11 bases aligning to TRBD1. The germline V gene encodes CDR1 SEHNR and CDR2 FQNEAQ (reference sequence). Trimming took 5 bases from V and 1 from J; bases not matched to a gene: 4. This CDR3 has 15 residues. The CDR3 DNA follows: TGTGCCAGCAGCGCCGGGGACAGGGGGTCCTACGAGCAGTACTTC. Protein product: CASSAGDRGSYEQYF.

The chain has TRBV7-9 and TRBJ2-2; 7 positions match TRBD1. Unmatched junction bases numbered 6, after V lost 5 bases and J lost 3 bases. The CDR3 loop spans 15 amino acids. Germline values: CDR1 SEHNR, CDR2 FQNEAQ (reference sequence). The CDR3 is CASSRGLLDTGELFF. The CDR3 DNA is TGTGCCAGCAGCAGGGGGCTCTTGGACACCGGGGAGCTGTTTTTT. Complete variable domain (other parts from reference TRBV7-9 and TRBJ2-2): DTGVSQNPRHKITKRGQNVTFRCDPISEHNRLYWYRQTLGQGPEFLTYFQNEAQLEKSRLLSDRFSAERPKGSFSTLEIQRTEQGDSAMYLCASSRGLLDTGELFFGEGSRLTVL.

This clone was observed a single time. This rearrangement joins TRBV5-1 to TRBJ1-4, with 7 bases that match TRBD1. CDR1 and CDR2 (germline): SGHRS, YFSETQ. The CDR3 consists of 14 residues. V trimming: 3 bases; J trimming: 5 bases; junction bases outside the gene matches: 4. The CDR3 reads CASSSGGRNEKLFF. In DNA form, the CDR3 reads TGCGCCAGCAGCTCAGGGGGTAGGAATGAAAAACTGTTTTTT.

The rearrangement joins TRBV10-1 to TRBJ2-7; either TRBD1 or TRBD2 may supply D (5 bases each). CDR1 WNHNN and CDR2 SYGVQD come from the germline V gene (reference sequence). The CDR3 has 14 residues. Deletions cut 4 bases from V and 5 bases from J, with 15 bases between. The DNA of the CDR3 is TGCGCCAGCAGTGGGGACGGACTCGGAGACGAGCAGTACTTC. Its translation: CASSGDGLGDEQYF.

This clone appeared once. The rearrangement joins TRBV5-1 to TRBJ2-3; D may match TRBD1 or TRBD2 (6 bases each). V lost 0 bases to trimming and J lost 2 bases, with 10 bases between them. CDR1 SGHRS and CDR2 YFSETQ come from the germline V gene. This CDR3 is 15 amino acids long. The CDR3 nucleotides read TGCGCCAGCAGCTTGGCTGGGGGGCACACAGATACGCAGTATTTT. It yields the protein CASSLAGGHTDTQYF.

The chain combines TRBV21-1 with TRBJ2-7. TRBV21-1 is labeled a pseudogene. This CDR3 is 15 amino acids long. CDR3 region: CASSKAQGDPYEQYF. In DNA form, the CDR3 reads TGTGCCAGCAGCAAAGCGCAGGGAGACCCCTACGAGCAGTACTTC.